The clone carrying this T cell receptor (beta chain) was seen once. The sample belongs to a study of CD8 T cells in Susac syndrome. The authors reverse transcribed 0.5 to 1 ug RNA with random hexamers. A multiplex approach, immunoSEQ multiplex PCR, amplified TCR beta CDR3 across 54 Vbeta and 13 Jbeta. TCRdb fed the immunoSEQ multiplex PCR reads into MiXCR, producing one record per CDR3 protein. This table has some 170,000 distinct CDR3 sequences, just over 90% appearing once. Germline assignment: CDR1 GTSNPN and CDR2 SVGIG (reference sequence). Losses at the gene ends were 0 bases for V and 0 bases for J; bases not matched to a gene: 8. CDR3 length: 19 amino acids.

This rearrangement joins TRBV30 to TRBJ2-1; 13 bases map to TRBD2. This TCR derives from a human donor in good health. The source material was CD4+ T cells from PBMCs. In nucleotides, the CDR3 is TGTGCCTGGAGTGTAGGTACTAGCGGGGGGGGGAGCTCCTACAATGAGCAGTTCTTC. Amino acid sequence: CAWSVGTSGGGSSYNEQFF.